The subject of this entry is one TCR beta chain. Antigen: not known. An end of the junction differs from the germline gene, which may be a read error. These data come from a study of CD8 T cells in Susac syndrome. Study context: Patients with Susac syndrome who were sequenced included about 6 with active disease and 8 or 9 in remission.

Whole-study results and caveats: The CD4+ T cell repertoires of Susac syndrome were found to show no clonal expansion.

RNA in amounts of about 0.45 to 1 ug was reverse transcribed with random hexamers. The CDR3 of TCR beta was amplified by immunoSEQ multiplex PCR across 54 Vbeta and 13 Jbeta. MiXCR was run by TCRdb on the immunoSEQ multiplex PCR reads, yielding one entry per CDR3 protein. The sample shows 110,000 to 150,000 distinct CDR3 sequences, 90% to 96% of them seen only once. The receptor was isolated from a human donor with Susac syndrome. Sequencing was done on a sample of CD4+ T cells from PBMCs.

In nucleotides, the CDR3 is TGCAGTACTAGCGGGGGTAACACAGATACGCAGTATTTT. Translation gives CSTSGGNTDTQYF. The chain recombines TRBV20-1 with TRBJ2-3; 11 nucleotides match TRBD2. CDR3 length equals 13 residues. Germline-derived CDR1 and CDR2 are DFQATT and SNEGSKA (reference sequence).